This is a list of T cell receptor beta chains from one sample in a study of T cell responses to AZD1222 COVID-19 vaccine. Only in-frame clones appear in the TCRdb table, and some are missing; sequencing was by immunoSEQ multiplex PCR. This sample has 110,000 to 150,000 clones, with roughly 88% found just once. The sequences come from peripheral blood, collected on day 0 of AZD1222 vaccination. The receptors were gathered from an adult in good health. CDR3s include the opening cysteine and the closing phenylalanine or tryptophan. D genes are given only for firm matches. The size entry is marked missing in some rows and otherwise reads once, few, many or a size class.

d_gene,v_gene,abundance,j_gene,CDR3aa,CDR3nt
.,TRBV10-3,few,TRBJ2-5,CAISEQETQYF,TGTGCCATCAGTGAGCAAGAGACCCAGTACTTC
TRBD1,TRBV19,.,TRBJ2-3,CASKQGALDTQYF,TGTGCCAGTAAACAGGGGGCGTTAGATACGCAGTATTTT
.,TRBV15,.,TRBJ2-5,CATSMWETQYF,TGTGCCACCAGCATGTGGGAGACCCAGTACTTC
.,TRBV3-1/TRBV3-2,.,TRBJ1-2,CASSQALTGGGYTF,TGTGCCAGCAGCCAAGCGCTAACAGGCGGTGGCTACACCTTC
.,TRBV2,.,TRBJ2-1,CASRNGTSNEQFF,TGTGCCAGCAGGAATGGGACTTCCAATGAGCAGTTCTTC
.,TRBV6-5,few,TRBJ1-3,CASSQALGWTIYF,TGTGCCAGCAGTCAGGCCCTGGGCTGGACCATATATTTT
.,TRBV4-3,.,TRBJ2-1,CASSQDVVSPGGNEQFF,TGCGCCAGCAGCCAAGACGTCGTGTCCCCCGGGGGCAATGAGCAGTTCTTC
.,TRBV9,.,TRBJ2-7,CASSAFMGEQYF,TGTGCCAGCAGCGCCTTCATGGGCGAGCAGTACTTC
.,TRBV5-4,.,TRBJ2-1,CASGRAGYNEQFF,TGTGCCAGCGGGCGGGCGGGATACAATGAGCAGTTCTTC
.,TRBV19,.,TRBJ1-1,CASSLTVMNTEAFF,TGTGCCAGTAGCTTGACAGTAATGAACACTGAAGCTTTCTTT
TRBD2,TRBV3-1/TRBV3-2,.,TRBJ2-5,CASSQDRSGRGETQYF,TGTGCCAGCAGCCAAGATCGGAGCGGGAGAGGAGAGACCCAGTACTTC
TRBD2,TRBV3-1/TRBV3-2,.,TRBJ2-5,CASSPAGLAGGMETQYF,TGTGCCAGCAGCCCCGCGGGACTAGCGGGAGGCATGGAGACCCAGTACTTC
TRBD2,TRBV4-1,.,TRBJ2-2,CASSPRTSGRGGNTGELFF,TGCGCCAGCAGCCCCCGGACTAGCGGGAGAGGGGGGAACACCGGGGAGCTGTTTTTT
TRBD1,TRBV4-3,once,TRBJ1-2,CASSHRQGYGYTF,TGCGCCAGCAGCCACAGACAGGGGTACGGCTACACCTTC
.,TRBV11-2,.,TRBJ2-1,CASSLAGVYNEQFF,TGTGCCAGCAGCTTAGCGGGAGTATACAATGAGCAGTTCTTC
.,TRBV27,.,TRBJ1-1,CASSFFPGQGTTEAFF,TGTGCCAGCAGTTTCTTCCCCGGGCAGGGAACCACTGAAGCTTTCTTT
TRBD2,TRBV4-3,few,TRBJ2-3,CASSPWTSGTSTDTQYF,TGCGCCAGCAGCCCCTGGACTAGCGGGACTAGCACAGATACGCAGTATTTT
.,TRBV19,.,TRBJ2-1,CASTIRGYNEQFF,TGTGCCAGTACCATCCGGGGGTACAATGAGCAGTTCTTC
.,TRBV9,.,TRBJ1-1,CASSPSHMNTEAFF,TGTGCCAGCAGCCCTAGCCACATGAACACTGAAGCTTTCTTT
.,TRBV3-1/TRBV3-2,few,TRBJ2-1,CATSTSQLYNEQFF,TGTGCCACCTCTACTAGCCAGTTGTACAATGAGCAGTTCTTC
.,TRBV3-1/TRBV3-2,many,TRBJ1-6,CASAGRYNSPLHF,TGTGCCAGCGCCGGAAGGTATAATTCACCCCTCCACTTT
.,TRBV15,.,TRBJ2-7,CATSLEGDEQYF,TGTGCCACCAGCCTCGAGGGGGACGAGCAGTACTTC
.,TRBV5-4,.,TRBJ1-2,CASSLSTGTAAGYTF,TGTGCCAGCAGCCTTTCGACAGGAACCGCGGCCGGCTACACCTTC
.,TRBV12-3/TRBV12-4,.,TRBJ1-3,CASSLRQGNTIYF,TGTGCCAGCAGCCTCAGACAGGGAAACACCATATATTTT
.,TRBV7-2,.,TRBJ2-2,CASSFRTGELFF,TGTGCCAGCAGCTTCCGTACCGGGGAGCTGTTTTTT
TRBD1,TRBV30,.,TRBJ2-2,CASDRSEAGELFF,TGTGCCTCGGACAGGTCCGAAGCCGGGGAGCTGTTTTTT
.,TRBV4-1,.,TRBJ2-7,CASSQVESYEQYF,TGCGCCAGCAGCCAAGTGGAGTCCTACGAGCAGTACTTC
.,TRBV18,.,TRBJ2-1,CASSPASNNEQFF,TGTGCCAGCTCACCTGCCAGTAATAATGAGCAGTTCTTC
.,TRBV19,.,TRBJ1-5,CASSIGAGNQPQHF,TGTGCCAGTAGTATCGGGGCAGGCAATCAGCCCCAGCATTTT
.,TRBV7-7,.,TRBJ2-5,CASSPPPPGEKTQYF,TGTGCCAGCAGCCCGCCGCCGCCAGGGGAAAAGACCCAGTACTTC
.,TRBV11-2,.,TRBJ2-7,CASSLGVAGQYF,TGTGCCAGCAGCTTAGGGGTTGCCGGGCAGTACTTC
.,TRBV6-5,.,TRBJ2-7,CASKRRESYEQYF,TGTGCCAGCAAAAGGCGGGAATCCTACGAGCAGTACTTC
TRBD1,TRBV30,.,TRBJ1-2,CAWRDRAYGYTF,TGTGCCTGGAGGGACAGGGCCTATGGCTACACCTTC
.,TRBV18,.,TRBJ1-4,CASSLEGQEKLFF,TGTGCCAGCTCACTGGAAGGACAGGAAAAACTGTTTTTT
.,TRBV18,.,TRBJ2-2,CASSPRGTDQGGGELFF,TGTGCCAGCTCACCACGAGGAACCGACCAAGGCGGCGGGGAGCTGTTTTTT
TRBD1,TRBV11-2,.,TRBJ2-7,CASSFTGTGNTYEQYF,TGTGCCAGCAGCTTTACCGGGACAGGGAATACCTACGAGCAGTACTTC
.,TRBV4-1,.,TRBJ1-2,CASSQAGGGGYTF,TGCGCCAGCAGCCAAGCCGGGGGTGGCGGCTACACCTTC
.,TRBV7-2,.,TRBJ2-3,CASSLELANTDTQYF,TGTGCCAGCAGCTTAGAGCTAGCGAACACAGATACGCAGTATTTT
.,TRBV14,.,TRBJ2-2,CASSQLPVYLLGGELFF,TGTGCCAGCAGCCAACTCCCGGTCTACCTTCTCGGCGGGGAGCTGTTTTTT